These 17 T cell receptor beta chains came from one sample sequenced in a study of blood T cell repertoires in COVID-19. Method: immunoSEQ multiplex PCR; TCRdb's copy keeps in-frame clones and lacks some. Here the sample spans more than 110,000 clones, 82% being singletons. Input material: peripheral blood. All receptors come from a woman aged 80 or over with acute or convalescent COVID-19.

The sample holds one count of this clone. The J gene is TRBJ1-1, the V gene TRBV5-1; TRBD1 agrees at 10 bases. The V segment lost 6 bases and the J segment 1 base; nucleotides outside the gene matches: 6. The V gene's germline CDR1 is SGHRS and CDR2 YFSETQ. There are 15 residues in the CDR3. CDR3 region: CASTDWDRGNTEAFF. CDR3 coding DNA: TGCGCCAGCACCGATTGGGACAGGGGGAACACTGAAGCTTTCTTT.

The chain joins TRBV3-1 (or the pseudogene TRBV3-2) to TRBJ1-1; no firm D call. CDR3 length: 12 amino acids. Germline CDR1 is LGHDT and CDR2 is YNNKEL (reference sequence). V lost 2 bases and J 13 bases, leaving 14 bases between the germline ends. The CDR3 sequence is CASSQLLGPVFF. CDR3 bases: TGTGCCAGCAGCCAACTCTTGGGCCCGGTTTTCTTT.

This clone was counted between two and nine times. The chain links TRBV28 to TRBJ2-1; TRBD2 matches at 8 bases. This CDR3 has 15 amino acids. With V trimmed by 8 bases and J by 0 bases, 6 bases remained unmatched. Germline V gives CDR1 MDHEN, CDR2 SYDVKM. This CDR3 is CASRGGSSSYNEQFF. In DNA form, the CDR3 reads TGTGCCAGCCGGGGGGGCTCGAGCTCCTACAATGAGCAGTTCTTC.

This clone was found once. The gene calls are TRBV4-1 and TRBJ1-2, with D unclear. V lost 4 bases and J lost 1, with 10 bases in between. The CDR3 has 14 amino acids. Germline CDR1 MGHRA, CDR2 YSYEKL. The CDR3 region is CASSRDGNNYGYTF. CDR3 bases: TGCGCCAGCAGCCGAGACGGGAATAACTATGGCTACACCTTC.

The V call is TRBV11-2, the J call TRBJ2-1; D is unresolved. V shed 2 bases and J shed 6 bases, with 8 bases lying between them. The CDR3 has 13 amino acids. Germline assignment: CDR1 SGHAT and CDR2 FQNNGV. CDR3 amino acids: CASSLTSRNEQFF. CDR3 nucleotide sequence: TGTGCCAGCAGCTTAACGAGTCGCAATGAGCAGTTCTTC.

The gene calls are TRBV11-3 and TRBJ1-2; D is undetermined. This CDR3 is built from 12 residues. In germline, CDR1 is SGHNT, CDR2 YENEEA. Trimming stripped 5 bases from V and 3 bases from J, with 7 bases between. The CDR3: CASSVHDYGYTF. CDR3 coding DNA: TGTGCCAGCAGCGTACATGACTATGGCTACACCTTC.

The chain links TRBV6-7 to TRBJ2-1, with TRBD2 matching 10 bases. TRBV6-7 is known as an ORF, though its function is uncertain. The CDR3 spans 19 residues. V lost 6 bases, J lost 1 base, and 15 bases stayed unmatched. The CDR3 loop is CASSERVGVAGGSYNEQFF. In nucleotides, the CDR3 is TGTGCCAGCAGCGAAAGGGTTGGGGTAGCGGGGGGATCCTACAATGAGCAGTTCTTC.

CDR3 nucleotides: TGTGCCAGCAGTTTACAGGTACCAAATCAGCCCCAGCATTTT. Translating it yields CASSLQVPNQPQHF. The chain couples TRBV27 to TRBJ1-5, with D hard to call. Germline V lookup: CDR1 MNHEY, CDR2 SMNVEV (reference sequence). This CDR3 has 14 residues. V was cut by 2 bases and J by 4 bases, with 9 bases left in between.

This clone was counted a single time. The chain recombines TRBV13 with TRBJ2-5; D perhaps matches TRBD2 (6 bases). The germline V and J ends were trimmed by 5 bases and 1 base, with 14 bases remaining between them. CDR1 is PRHDT and CDR2 is FYEKMQ in the germline V gene (reference sequence). The CDR3 covers 15 residues. The CDR3 coding sequence is TGTGCCAGCAGCCAAATAGCGGAGGTCCAAGAGACCCAGTACTTC. Amino acid sequence: CASSQIAEVQETQYF.

The rearrangement joins TRBV5-4 to TRBJ2-1; tentative D call: TRBD1 (6 bases). The CDR3 contains 12 residues. Germline CDR1 reads SGHNT; CDR2 reads YYREEE (reference sequence). Trimming shortened V by 4 bases and J by 9 bases, and 11 bases separated the two germline ends. CDR3 loop: CASSPRGGEQFF. CDR3 nucleotide sequence: TGTGCCAGCAGCCCCCGAGGGGGTGAGCAGTTCTTC.

In DNA, the CDR3 is TGTGCCAGCAGTGATTATAGGGGAACCTACGAGCAGTACTTC. This encodes CASSDYRGTYEQYF. The chain uses TRBV6-1 and TRBJ2-7, with D perhaps TRBD1 (5 bases). The germline V gene encodes CDR1 MNHNS and CDR2 SASEGT. The germline V and J ends were trimmed by 3 bases and 2 bases, with 11 bases remaining between them. This CDR3 spans 14 amino acids.

The V gene is TRBV29-1, the J gene TRBJ1-1; D might be TRBD1 (6 bases). Per the germline V gene, CDR1 is SQVTM and CDR2 is ANQGSEA. Trimming took 5 bases from V and 4 from J, leaving 11 bases between them. This CDR3 comprises 12 residues. CDR3 bases: TGCAGCGTTAAAACAGGGAGCACTGAAGCTTTCTTT. Protein product: CSVKTGSTEAFF.

The chain is built from TRBV4-2 and TRBJ2-5; the match to TRBD2 covers 9 bases. The germline CDR1 and CDR2 sequences are LGHNA and YNFKEQ. The CDR3 has 14 amino acids. The V and J ends lost 5 bases and 5 bases, in that order; junction bases with no gene match: 6. This CDR3 is CASSSGLARETQYF. CDR3 in DNA: TGTGCCAGCAGCTCTGGACTAGCGAGGGAGACCCAGTACTTC.

This chain connects TRBV28 to TRBJ2-3; D perhaps matches TRBD2 (5 bases). This CDR3 is built from 14 residues. V lost 2 bases to trimming and J lost 6 bases, with 12 bases between them. In germline, CDR1 is MDHEN, CDR2 SYDVKM. The CDR3 DNA sequence: TGTGCCAGCAGTTTAGATGGGAGTGGGGATACGCAGTATTTT. Translating gives CASSLDGSGDTQYF. Combining the CDR3 with reference TRBV28 and TRBJ2-3 gives the whole variable domain DVKVTQSSRYLVKRTGEKVFLECVQDMDHENMFWYRQDPGLGLRLIYFSYDVKMKEKGDIPEGYSVSREKKERFSLILESASTNQTSMYLCASSLDGSGDTQYFGPGTRLTVL.

A remark on this clone: Different DNA sequences within this sample yield the same CDR3. The V gene is TRBV11-2, the J gene TRBJ2-5, with D uncertain. Trimming took off 3 bases at V and 2 bases at J, with 7 bases between the two ends. CDR3 length: 13 amino acids. Germline CDR1 reads SGHAT; CDR2 reads FQNNGV. Here the CDR3 DNA reads TGTGCCAGCAGCTTTGGCTCACAAGAGACCCAGTACTTC. This sequence encodes CASSFGSQETQYF.

The chain is built from TRBV29-1 and TRBJ2-7, with 7 bases lining up with TRBD1. Germline V gene lookup returns CDR1 SQVTM and CDR2 ANQGSEA. The CDR3 totals 13 residues. J lost 3 bases, V lost 5 bases, and 7 bases had no gene match. CDR3 sequence (DNA): TGCAGCGTTCCGGGACAGTCTTACTACGAGCAGTACTTC. Translating it yields CSVPGQSYYEQYF.

The rearrangement joins TRBV5-1 to TRBJ2-3; D unclear. The CDR3 spans 15 residues. In germline, CDR1 is SGHRS, CDR2 YFSETQ. The V and J ends lost 4 bases and 0 bases respectively, with 12 bases between them. The CDR3 loop reads CASSGSSRSTDTQYF. The CDR3 region has the DNA TGCGCCAGCAGCGGGTCTAGTCGCAGCACAGATACGCAGTATTTT. The full variable domain, completed using reference TRBV5-1 and TRBJ2-3, is KAGVTQTPRYLIKTRGQQVTLSCSPISGHRSVSWYQQTPGQGLQFLFEYFSETQRNKGNFPGRFSGRQFSNSRSEMNVSTLELGDSALYLCASSGSSRSTDTQYFGPGTRLTVL.